The 15 T cell receptor beta chains below were found in one sample sequenced in a study of CD8 T cells in ankylosing spondylitis. TCRdb recomputed calls from the 5' RACE reads with MiXCR, one row per CDR3 protein. The data contain some 250,000 distinct CDR3 sequences, around 11% of them seen just once; the ten biggest clones take up approximately 6.6%. The sequencing input was blood, either unsorted or a sorted T cell fraction (not recorded which). These receptors were obtained from a male donor with ankylosing spondylitis or in good health (not recorded which).

This chain's CDR3 is CASSPLASGTGDTQYF. The CDR3 DNA reads as TGTGCCAGCTCACCGTTAGCTTCTGGGACAGGAGATACGCAGTATTTT. The chain has TRBV18 and TRBJ2-3, with 8 positions matching TRBD1. With 3 bases clipped from V and 5 bases from J, the junction kept 10 bases outside the gene matches. CDR3 length: 16 residues. Germline loops: CDR1 KGHSH, CDR2 LQKENI.

The chain joins TRBV2 to TRBJ2-7; 11 bases match TRBD2. V shed 8 bases and J 0 bases; nucleotides not matched to a gene: 3. Germline loops: CDR1 SNHLY, CDR2 FYNNEI. This CDR3 region has 14 residues. The CDR3 region is CASWLAGGSYEQYF. The CDR3, as DNA: TGTGCCAGCTGGCTAGCGGGGGGCTCCTACGAGCAGTACTTC.

This clonotype was counted at least ten times. The V call is TRBV6-1, the J call TRBJ1-1; tentatively, D is TRBD1 (6 bases). Trimming shortened V by 7 bases and J by 11 bases, and 20 bases separated the two germline ends. CDR1 MNHNS and CDR2 SASEGT come from the germline V gene. The CDR3 spans 13 residues. The CDR3: CASKTGYSEWAFF. The CDR3 DNA reads as TGTGCCAGCAAGACAGGTTACAGTGAGTGGGCTTTCTTT.

The gene calls are TRBV7-2 and TRBJ2-2; D not resolved. Germline V gene sequence: CDR1 SGHTA, CDR2 FQGNSA. The V and J ends lost 5 bases and 9 bases respectively, with 13 bases between them. The CDR3 is 13 residues long. CDR3 region: CASSTTGGWELFF. In nucleotides, the CDR3 is TGTGCCAGCAGCACAACCGGCGGATGGGAGCTGTTTTTT.

The V and J genes are TRBV12-3 or TRBV12-4 and TRBJ1-1, with D possibly TRBD1 on 5 matching bases. This CDR3 region has 13 residues. V was pared by 6 bases and J by 4 bases, with 12 bases between. The CDR3 sequence is CASSRRDSTEAFF. CDR3 DNA: TGTGCCAGCAGCCGCAGGGATAGCACTGAAGCTTTCTTT.

This clonotype came up many times. The chain joins TRBV3-1 to TRBJ2-1; 11 bases agree with TRBD2. The junction had 6 bases not matched to a gene; V was cut back by 7 bases and J by 4 bases. The germline gives CDR1 LGHDT, CDR2 YNNKEL (reference sequence). The CDR3 runs 15 residues. In DNA form, the CDR3 reads TGTGCCAGCACCAAGGGACTAGCGGAGTACAATGAGCAGTTCTTC. This sequence encodes CASTKGLAEYNEQFF.

Many counts were recorded for this clonotype. CDR3 in amino acids: CSVVLAGGDTEAFF. DNA for the CDR3: TGCAGCGTTGTACTAGCAGGGGGGGACACTGAAGCTTTCTTT. This chain joins TRBV29-1 and TRBJ1-1; 7 bases match TRBD1. CDR3 length: 14 residues. V shed 4 bases and J 3 bases; nucleotides not matched to a gene: 8. The V gene's germline CDR1 is SQVTM and CDR2 ANQGSEA.

This clonotype has a count of ten or more. V and J are TRBV20-1 and TRBJ2-1; 12 bases line up with TRBD2. Trimming removed 2 bases from V and 7 bases from J; junction bases left unmatched: 9. CDR1 is DFQATT, CDR2 SNEGSKA, per germline (reference sequence). The length of the CDR3 is 16 residues. The CDR3 reads CSARTWGLAGGNEQFF. The CDR3 coding sequence is TGCAGTGCTAGAACATGGGGACTAGCGGGCGGGAATGAGCAGTTCTTC.

This clonotype was seen more than once but under ten times. The genes are TRBV6-1 and TRBJ1-5; perhaps TRBD1 as D (5 bases). The CDR3 has 13 amino acids. The V and J ends lost 11 bases and 3 bases respectively, with 14 bases between them. Germline V gene data show CDR1 as MNHNS and CDR2 as SASEGT. CDR3: CAVGWGFNQPQHF. The CDR3, as DNA: TGTGCCGTAGGCTGGGGGTTCAATCAGCCCCAGCATTTT.

The chain is built from TRBV7-2 and TRBJ1-3, with D possibly matching TRBD1 (5 bases). Trimming shortened V by 1 base and J by 8 bases, and 18 bases separated the two germline ends. In germline, CDR1 is SGHTA, CDR2 FQGNSA. The CDR3 length is 16 residues. The CDR3 sequence is CASSLVPRTKGHTIYF. For the CDR3, the DNA is TGTGCCAGCAGCTTAGTCCCCAGGACGAAGGGACACACCATATATTTT.

This chain connects TRBV28 to TRBJ2-5; D call uncertain. V was shortened by 2 bases and J by 2 bases, with 9 bases between the two germline ends. CDR1 is MDHEN and CDR2 is SYDVKM in the germline V gene. The CDR3 runs 14 residues. CDR3 DNA sequence: TGTGCCAGCAGTTTAGGTAGAATTCAAGAGACCCAGTACTTC. Translated, it gives CASSLGRIQETQYF.

This clonotype showed up many times. The chain employs TRBV5-1 and TRBJ2-6; no firm D call. This CDR3 has 12 amino acids. Germline V gene sequence: CDR1 SGHRS, CDR2 YFSETQ. The V end was cut by 2 bases, the J end by 6 bases, with 3 bases between. The CDR3 coding sequence is TGCGCCAGCAGCTTCGAGGCCAACGTCCTGACTTTC. Amino acid sequence: CASSFEANVLTF.

This clonotype was seen many times. The chain recombines TRBV5-1 with TRBJ2-3; D perhaps matches TRBD2 (5 bases). Germline CDR1 reads SGHRS; CDR2 reads YFSETQ. V lost 0 bases to trimming and J lost 3 bases, with 8 bases between them. This CDR3 has 14 amino acids. The CDR3 protein is CASSLAVATDTQYF. In nucleotides, the CDR3 is TGCGCCAGCAGCTTGGCGGTAGCGACAGATACGCAGTATTTT.

This clonotype showed up many times. The chain is built from TRBV12-3 or TRBV12-4 and TRBJ2-3; D uncertain. The germline V and J ends were trimmed by 5 bases and 2 bases, with 14 bases remaining between them. The CDR3 is 15 amino acids. The CDR3 protein is CASSAGSRNTDTQYF. In DNA, the CDR3 is TGTGCCAGCAGTGCCGGGTCGCGCAACACAGATACGCAGTATTTT.

V gene TRBV6-1 combines with J gene TRBJ2-2, with D perhaps TRBD2 (6 bases). Per germline, CDR1 MNHNS and CDR2 SASEGT. Deletions cut 5 bases from V and 5 bases from J, with 9 bases between. This CDR3 is 13 amino acids long. CDR3 DNA sequence: TGTGCCAGCAGTATGACTAGGACCGGGGAGCTGTTTTTT. It is translated as CASSMTRTGELFF.